This passage covers 6 T cell receptor beta chains from one sample sequenced in a study of Ad26.COV2.S vaccination and SARS-CoV-2 variants. Treatment described: around 19 received Ad26.COV2.S at low or high dose, single or two shots; roughly five received placebo; per-sample allocation not given. Day 63 after the first vaccine or placebo injection was the time point for sampling. TCRdb keeps only in-frame clones here, not all; method: immunoSEQ multiplex PCR. The sample has some 640,000 clones, approximately 88% seen once. The sequences come from peripheral blood, collected in a trial of Ad26.COV2.S vaccine versus placebo. These receptors were obtained from a person aged 18 to 59 who received the Ad26.COV2.S COVID-19 vaccine or a placebo.

The J gene is TRBJ1-2, the V gene TRBV5-6; D is unclear. Per the germline V gene, CDR1 is SGHDT and CDR2 is YYEEEE. Trimming left V 2 bases short and J 0 bases short, with 8 bases between. This CDR3 comprises 14 residues. The CDR3, as DNA: TGTGCCAGCAGCTTAGCAGAGCCTAACTATGGCTACACCTTC. Translated, it gives CASSLAEPNYGYTF.

This chain connects TRBV9 to TRBJ1-2; D gene unclear. The CDR3 runs 13 residues. Germline CDR1 and CDR2: SGDLS and YYNGEE. Trimming shortened V by 0 bases and J by 8 bases, and 11 bases separated the two germline ends. CDR3 bases: TGTGCCAGCAGCGTAGCCCAATATGGGGGCTACACCTTC. Translated: CASSVAQYGGYTF. Filled out from reference TRBV9 and TRBJ1-2, the complete variable domain reads DSGVTQTPKHLITATGQRVTLRCSPRSGDLSVYWYQQSLDQGLQFLIQYYNGEERAKGNILERFSAQQFPDLHSELNLSSLELGDSALYFCASSVAQYGGYTFGSGTRLTVV.

The chain combines TRBV4-2 with TRBJ2-4; D remains unclear. Looked up from germline, CDR1 is LGHNA and CDR2 is YNFKEQ. This CDR3 has 14 amino acids. V lost 3 bases to trimming and J lost 7 bases, with 13 bases between them. The CDR3 nucleotides are TGTGCCAGCAGCCAGTCAGCCCAAACCAACATTCAGTACTTC. Translating gives CASSQSAQTNIQYF.

This chain connects TRBV19 to TRBJ2-3; tentatively, D is TRBD2 (5 bases). Germline CDR1 and CDR2: LNHDA and SQIVND (reference sequence). This CDR3 contains 16 residues. V was cut by 1 base and J by 3 bases, with 14 bases left in between. CDR3 in DNA: TGTGCCAGTAGTATAGTTCGCGGGTACGGTACAGATACGCAGTATTTT. It encodes CASSIVRGYGTDTQYF.

The V gene is TRBV4-3, the J gene TRBJ2-1; TRBD2 agrees at 8 bases. The V and J ends lost 0 bases and 7 bases, in that order; junction bases with no gene match: 5. The CDR3 totals 15 residues. Germline CDR1 reads LGHNA; CDR2 reads YSLEER. The CDR3, as DNA: TGCGCCAGCAGCCAAGATTCGGGGGGGGTTAATGAGCAGTTCTTC. This translates into CASSQDSGGVNEQFF.

The V gene is TRBV7-8, the J gene TRBJ2-2; unclear D gene. Germline V gene data show CDR1 as SGHVS and CDR2 as FQNEAQ. The ends were cut back, 3 bases at V and 1 base at J, with 9 bases in the middle. The CDR3 totals 15 residues. This CDR3 is CASSLNSVNTGELFF. The CDR3 DNA follows: TGTGCCAGCAGCTTGAATTCTGTGAACACCGGGGAGCTGTTTTTT.